The 7 T cell receptor beta chains given below trace back to one sample, sequenced in a study of blood T cells in healthy people across ages. Then a second PCR, running about 6 to 12 cycles, was carried out with a sample-barcoded 5' primer and a J-beta primer mix. TCRdb used MiXCR to reprocess the 5' RACE reads, holding one entry per CDR3 protein. The table lists 1 million or so distinct CDR3 sequences, 40% to 50% of them singletons, with 18% in the top ten. The specimen was blood. The source of these receptors is an older woman in good health.

This rearrangement joins TRBV7-6 to TRBJ2-1; 7 nucleotides align to TRBD1. The V gene's germline CDR1 is SGHVS and CDR2 FNYEAQ. Trimming took 0 bases from V and 4 from J; bases not matched to a gene: 12. The CDR3 consists of 18 residues. The CDR3 reads CASSLALPGTVIYNEQFF. As DNA, the CDR3 is TGTGCCAGCAGCTTAGCCCTACCCGGGACAGTGATATACAATGAGCAGTTCTTC.

This clonotype appeared a few times. The chain recombines TRBV29-1 with TRBJ2-5; either TRBD1 or TRBD2 may fit D (7 bases each). This CDR3 is built from 13 residues. Germline lookup yields CDR1 SQVTM and CDR2 ANQGSEA. The V end lost 1 base, the J end lost 9 bases, and 15 bases lay between the germline ends. CDR3: CSVEVQGTNPQYF. CDR3 coding DNA: TGCAGCGTTGAAGTACAGGGGACTAACCCCCAGTACTTC.

This clonotype was recorded a few times. The J gene is TRBJ2-5, the V gene TRBV20-1, with D possibly matching TRBD2 (5 bases). Deletions cut 4 bases from V and 2 bases from J, with 8 bases between. This CDR3 is built from 12 residues. Per germline, CDR1 DFQATT and CDR2 SNEGSKA (reference sequence). CDR3 nucleotide sequence: TGCAGTGCTACGGGGTTTCAAGAGACCCAGTACTTC. Translation: CSATGFQETQYF.

The chain recombines TRBV20-1 with TRBJ2-1; D gene unclear. V was clipped by 0 bases and J by 5 bases, with 2 bases between them. There are 11 residues in the CDR3. Germline V gene sequence: CDR1 DFQATT, CDR2 SNEGSKA (reference sequence). The CDR3 loop is CSARDNNEQFF. The CDR3 DNA reads as TGCAGTGCTAGAGATAACAATGAGCAGTTCTTC.

This chain links TRBV7-8 with TRBJ2-7; 11 bases map to TRBD2. Germline V gene sequence: CDR1 SGHVS, CDR2 FQNEAQ. V shed 0 bases, J shed 0 bases, and the junction held 1 base outside the gene matches. This CDR3 region has 16 residues. In nucleotides, the CDR3 is TGTGCCAGCAGCTTAGCTACTAGCGGGAGCTCCTACGAGCAGTACTTC. Translating gives CASSLATSGSSYEQYF.

V is TRBV25-1 and J is TRBJ2-4, with a possible D match to TRBD2 (5 bases). Near its end, the DNA agrees better with TRBJ2-7, so the J call may be wrong. Germline lookup yields CDR1 MGHDK and CDR2 SYGVNS. The CDR3 is 13 amino acids. CDR3 coding DNA: TGTGCCAGCATCCCTCGAGGGCCTTACGAGCAGTACTTC. Translated: CASIPRGPYEQYF.

CDR3 bases: TGCAGTGGTAGGGATCCGAGCTCCTACAATGAGCAGTTCTTC. Its protein is CSGRDPSSYNEQFF. The chain uses TRBV20-1 and TRBJ2-1; D is unresolved. The CDR3 is 14 residues long. Trimming shortened V by 7 bases and J by 0 bases, and 13 bases separated the two germline ends. Germline V CDR1 and CDR2: DFQATT, SNEGSKA (reference sequence).